These 13 T cell receptor beta chains were sequenced from one sample in a study of blood T cell repertoires in COVID-19. Sequencing was performed with immunoSEQ multiplex PCR; in TCRdb, only in-frame clones are kept and a portion is missing. Among some 300,000 clones, nearly 90% were seen once, and the ten largest hold approximately 0.98%. The sample consisted of peripheral blood. These receptors originate from a woman between 40 and 55 years old with COVID-19, enrolled during active disease.

The rearrangement uses TRBV30 and TRBJ2-5, with 7 nucleotides matching TRBD1. This CDR3 comprises 15 residues. V dropped 4 bases and J dropped 0; count of bases not matched to a gene: 8. The germline CDR1 and CDR2 sequences are GTSNPN and SVGIG (reference sequence). In DNA, the CDR3 is TGTGCCTGGACCCCAACTGACAGGGACCAAGAGACCCAGTACTTC. Amino acid sequence: CAWTPTDRDQETQYF. The full variable domain, completed using reference TRBV30 and TRBJ2-5, is SQTIHQWPATLVQPVGSPLSLECTVEGTSNPNLYWYRQAAGRGLQLLFYSVGIGQISSEVPQNLSASRPQDRQFILSSKKLLLSDSGFYLCAWTPTDRDQETQYFGPGTRLLVL.

The gene calls are TRBV29-1 and TRBJ1-5; D is undetermined. Trimming stripped 6 bases from V and 7 bases from J, with 13 bases between. This CDR3 has 12 amino acids. Looked up from germline, CDR1 is SQVTM and CDR2 is ANQGSEA. The CDR3 protein is CSVSDFGQPQHF. CDR3 nucleotide sequence: TGCAGCGTATCGGACTTTGGGCAGCCCCAGCATTTT. Based on the CDR3 plus reference TRBV29-1 and TRBJ1-5, the full variable domain is SAVISQKPSRDICQRGTSLTIQCQVDSQVTMMFWYRQQPGQSLTLIATANQGSEATYESGFVIDKFPISRPNLTFSTLTVSNMSPEDSSIYLCSVSDFGQPQHFGDGTRLSIL.

The rearrangement uses TRBV7-6 and TRBJ2-3, with D hard to call. The CDR3 consists of 17 residues. The V end lost 3 bases, the J end lost 0 bases, and 16 bases lay between the germline ends. CDR1 SGHVS and CDR2 FNYEAQ come from the germline V gene. The CDR3 loop reads CASSLSGVYSSTDTQYF. Here the CDR3 DNA reads TGTGCCAGCAGCTTGTCAGGCGTTTATTCAAGCACAGATACGCAGTATTTT.

This chain links TRBV30 with TRBJ1-4; D is ambiguous. Germline lookup yields CDR1 GTSNPN and CDR2 SVGIG (reference sequence). The length of the CDR3 is 12 residues. Trimming left V 0 bases short and J 8 bases short, with 7 bases between. The CDR3 sequence: CAWSVLEEKLFF. DNA for the CDR3: TGTGCCTGGAGTGTACTGGAGGAAAAACTGTTTTTT.

This clone appeared a single time. This rearrangement joins TRBV7-2 to TRBJ2-1; TRBD2 agrees at 9 bases. Germline values: CDR1 SGHTA, CDR2 FQGNSA. V lost 5 bases and J lost 9; bases outside the gene matches: 5. This CDR3 spans 13 amino acids. The CDR3 spells CASSAGGRVEQFF. The DNA of the CDR3 is TGTGCCAGCAGCGCGGGGGGGCGGGTTGAGCAGTTCTTC.

The chain recombines TRBV4-2 with TRBJ1-2; D possibly corresponds to TRBD1 (5 bases). The CDR3 is 13 amino acids. Trimming shortened V by 2 bases and J by 4 bases, and 8 bases separated the two germline ends. The germline CDR1 and CDR2 sequences are LGHNA and YNFKEQ. The chain's CDR3 is CASSQRGGYGYTF. CDR3 nucleotides: TGTGCCAGCAGCCAAAGGGGAGGCTATGGCTACACCTTC.

The chain is built from TRBV28 and TRBJ1-5; 8 nucleotides match TRBD1. V was clipped by 5 bases and J by 5 bases; unmatched bases: 8. Germline V gene lookup returns CDR1 MDHEN and CDR2 SYDVKM. The CDR3 extends over 15 amino acids. As DNA, the CDR3 is TGTGCCAGCAGTCCCCGGACAGGGAACCATCAGCCCCAGCATTTT. It translates to CASSPRTGNHQPQHF.

The chain recombines TRBV6-5 with TRBJ2-7, with D tentatively TRBD1 (6 bases). The V gene lost 6 bases and the J gene lost 1 base, with 10 bases spanning the gap. The CDR3 spans 13 residues. Germline CDR1 MNHEY, CDR2 SVGAGI. The DNA for the CDR3 is TGTGCCAGCAGCCACGGACAGTCCTACGAGCAGTACTTC. It yields the protein CASSHGQSYEQYF.

This clone was picked up a small number of times. This chain connects TRBV7-8 to TRBJ2-5, with D possibly matching TRBD1 (6 bases). V shed 0 bases and J shed 0 bases, with 11 bases lying between them. Germline-derived CDR1 and CDR2 are SGHVS and FQNEAQ. The CDR3 length is 16 residues. This CDR3 reads CASSLAVGQNQETQYF. The CDR3, as DNA: TGTGCCAGCAGCTTAGCGGTCGGACAGAACCAAGAGACCCAGTACTTC.

This sequence joins TRBV9 and TRBJ2-4; TRBD1 is a possible D gene (6 bases). This CDR3 has 15 amino acids. V lost 3 bases to trimming and J lost 5 bases, with 15 bases between them. Germline loops: CDR1 SGDLS, CDR2 YYNGEE. CDR3 coding DNA: TGTGCCAGCAGCGCCACATCCGAGGGGGAAAACATTCAGTACTTC. Amino acid sequence: CASSATSEGENIQYF. Using reference TRBV9 and TRBJ2-4 for the parts outside the CDR3, the full variable domain is DSGVTQTPKHLITATGQRVTLRCSPRSGDLSVYWYQQSLDQGLQFLIQYYNGEERAKGNILERFSAQQFPDLHSELNLSSLELGDSALYFCASSATSEGENIQYFGAGTRLSVL.

The chain recombines TRBV3-1 (or the pseudogene TRBV3-2) with TRBJ1-3, with D maybe TRBD1 (6 bases). CDR3 length equals 17 residues. The V gene lost 1 base and the J gene lost 2 bases, with 15 bases spanning the gap. Looked up from germline, CDR1 is LGHDT and CDR2 is YNNKEL (reference sequence). The CDR3 nucleotides are TGTGCCAGCAGCCAAGTTAGGTTTGAGGGGGCTGGAAACACCATATATTTT. As protein: CASSQVRFEGAGNTIYF.

The V gene is TRBV30, the J gene TRBJ1-2; 8 bases line up with TRBD1. There are 14 residues in the CDR3. The germline CDR1 and CDR2 sequences are GTSNPN and SVGIG (reference sequence). V shed 0 bases, J shed 4 bases, and the junction held 4 bases outside the gene matches. The CDR3 is CAWSVPTGAYGYTF. The CDR3 coding sequence is TGTGCCTGGAGTGTACCGACAGGGGCCTATGGCTACACCTTC.

This sequence joins TRBV6-2 or TRBV6-3 and TRBJ1-1, with a weak D call TRBD1 (5 bases). There are 13 residues in the CDR3. The germline V gene encodes CDR1 MNHEY and CDR2 SVGEGT. V was clipped by 6 bases and J by 4 bases, with 12 bases between them. The CDR3 sequence: CASSPWRGTEAFF. In DNA form, the CDR3 reads TGTGCCAGCAGCCCGTGGAGGGGCACTGAAGCTTTCTTT.